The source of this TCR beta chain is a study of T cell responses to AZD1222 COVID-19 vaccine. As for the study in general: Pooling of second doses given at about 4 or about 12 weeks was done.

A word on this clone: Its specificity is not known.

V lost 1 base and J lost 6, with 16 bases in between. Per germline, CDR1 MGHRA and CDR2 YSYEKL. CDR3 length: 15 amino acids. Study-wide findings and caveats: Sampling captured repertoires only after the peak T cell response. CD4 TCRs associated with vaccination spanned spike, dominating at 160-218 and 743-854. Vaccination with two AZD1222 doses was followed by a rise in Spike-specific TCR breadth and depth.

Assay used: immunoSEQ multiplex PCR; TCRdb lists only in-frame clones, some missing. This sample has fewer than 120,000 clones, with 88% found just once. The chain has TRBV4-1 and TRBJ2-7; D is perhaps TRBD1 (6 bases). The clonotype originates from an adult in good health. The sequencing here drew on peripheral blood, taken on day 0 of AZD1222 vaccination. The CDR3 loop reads CASSQGFAGAGEQYF. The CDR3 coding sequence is TGCGCCAGCAGCCAAGGATTTGCAGGGGCAGGCGAGCAGTACTTC.